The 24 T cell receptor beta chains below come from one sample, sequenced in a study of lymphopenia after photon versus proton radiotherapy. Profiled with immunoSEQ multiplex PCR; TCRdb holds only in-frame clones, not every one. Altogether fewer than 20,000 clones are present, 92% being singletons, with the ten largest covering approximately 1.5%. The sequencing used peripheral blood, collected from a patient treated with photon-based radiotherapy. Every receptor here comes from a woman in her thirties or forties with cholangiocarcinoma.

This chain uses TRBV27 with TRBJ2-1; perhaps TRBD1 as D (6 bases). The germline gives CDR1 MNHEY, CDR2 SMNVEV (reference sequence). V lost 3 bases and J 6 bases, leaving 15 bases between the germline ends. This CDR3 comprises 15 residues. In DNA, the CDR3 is TGTGCCAGCAGTTTTCGTGGACAGCCTTTCAATGAGCAGTTCTTC. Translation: CASSFRGQPFNEQFF.

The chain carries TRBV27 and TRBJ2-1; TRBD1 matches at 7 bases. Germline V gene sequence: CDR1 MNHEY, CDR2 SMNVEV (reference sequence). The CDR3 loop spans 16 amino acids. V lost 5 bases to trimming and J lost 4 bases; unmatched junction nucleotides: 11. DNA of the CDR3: TGTGCCAGCAGTCCAAGGGACAGATTTCCTTACAATGAGCAGTTCTTC. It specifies CASSPRDRFPYNEQFF.

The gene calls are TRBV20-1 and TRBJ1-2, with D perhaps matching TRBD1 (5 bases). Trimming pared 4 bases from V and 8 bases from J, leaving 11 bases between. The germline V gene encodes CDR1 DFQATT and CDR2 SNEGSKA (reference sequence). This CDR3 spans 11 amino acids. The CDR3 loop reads CSAKIQVGYTF. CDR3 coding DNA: TGCAGTGCTAAGATACAGGTGGGCTACACCTTC.

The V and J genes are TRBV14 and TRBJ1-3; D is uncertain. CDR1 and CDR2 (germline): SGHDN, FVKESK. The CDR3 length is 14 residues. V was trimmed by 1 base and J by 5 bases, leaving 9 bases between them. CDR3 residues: CASSQGRSRNTIYF. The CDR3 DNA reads TGTGCCAGCAGCCAAGGTCGCAGTAGAAACACCATATATTTT.

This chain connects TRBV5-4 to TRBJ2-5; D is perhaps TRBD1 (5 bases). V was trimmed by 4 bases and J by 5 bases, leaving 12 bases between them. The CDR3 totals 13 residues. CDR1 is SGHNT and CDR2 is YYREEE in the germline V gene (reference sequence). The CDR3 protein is CASSVRTQETQYF. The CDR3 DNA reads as TGTGCCAGCAGCGTCCGGACACAGGAGACCCAGTACTTC.

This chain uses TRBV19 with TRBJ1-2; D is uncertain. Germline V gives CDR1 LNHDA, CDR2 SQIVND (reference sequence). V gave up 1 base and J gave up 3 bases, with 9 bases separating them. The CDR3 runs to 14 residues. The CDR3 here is CASSIGLGDYGYTF. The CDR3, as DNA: TGTGCCAGTAGTATAGGGCTTGGAGACTATGGCTACACCTTC.

The CDR3 region has the DNA TGTGCCAGCGCCATCAGAGGACAGGTTAATGAAAAACTGTTTTTT. It codes for CASAIRGQVNEKLFF. The chain has TRBV13 and TRBJ1-4; 7 bases match TRBD1. V trimming: 8 bases; J trimming: 4 bases; junction bases outside the gene matches: 10. The length of the CDR3 is 15 residues. Germline values: CDR1 PRHDT, CDR2 FYEKMQ (reference sequence).

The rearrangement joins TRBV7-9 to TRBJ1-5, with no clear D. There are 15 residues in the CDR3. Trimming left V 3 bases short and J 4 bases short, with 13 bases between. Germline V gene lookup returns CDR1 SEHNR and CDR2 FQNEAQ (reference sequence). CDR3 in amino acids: CASSLEGLANQPQHF. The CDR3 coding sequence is TGTGCCAGCAGCTTGGAGGGCTTAGCGAATCAGCCCCAGCATTTT.

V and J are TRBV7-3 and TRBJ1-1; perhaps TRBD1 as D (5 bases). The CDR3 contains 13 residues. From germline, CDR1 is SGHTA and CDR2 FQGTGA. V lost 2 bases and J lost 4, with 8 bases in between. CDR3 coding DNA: TGTGCCAGCAGCTTACTCGGGGGCACTGAAGCTTTCTTT. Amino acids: CASSLLGGTEAFF.

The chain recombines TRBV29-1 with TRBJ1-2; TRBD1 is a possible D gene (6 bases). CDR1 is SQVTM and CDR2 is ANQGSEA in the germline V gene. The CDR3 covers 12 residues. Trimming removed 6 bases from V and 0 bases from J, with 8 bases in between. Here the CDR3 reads CSVTGANYGYTF. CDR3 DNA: TGCAGCGTGACAGGAGCTAACTATGGCTACACCTTC.

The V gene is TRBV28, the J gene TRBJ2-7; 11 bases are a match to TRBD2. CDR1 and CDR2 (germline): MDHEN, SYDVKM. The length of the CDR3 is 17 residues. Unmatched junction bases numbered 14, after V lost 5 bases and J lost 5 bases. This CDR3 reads CASSPGLAGNLPHEQYF. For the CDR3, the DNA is TGTGCCAGCAGTCCAGGACTAGCGGGTAATCTTCCCCACGAGCAGTACTTC.

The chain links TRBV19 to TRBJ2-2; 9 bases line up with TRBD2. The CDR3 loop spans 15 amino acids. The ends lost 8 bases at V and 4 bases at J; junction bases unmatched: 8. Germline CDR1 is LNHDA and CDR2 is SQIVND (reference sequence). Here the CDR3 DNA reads TGTGCCAGTGGTGGTAGCGGGAGTGTCACCGGGGAGCTGTTTTTT. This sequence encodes CASGGSGSVTGELFF.

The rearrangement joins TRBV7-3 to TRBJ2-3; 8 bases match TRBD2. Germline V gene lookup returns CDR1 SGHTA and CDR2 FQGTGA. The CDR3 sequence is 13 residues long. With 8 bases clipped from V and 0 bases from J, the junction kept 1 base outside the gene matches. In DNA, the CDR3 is TGTGCCAGCGCTAGCGGGAGCACAGATACGCAGTATTTT. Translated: CASASGSTDTQYF.

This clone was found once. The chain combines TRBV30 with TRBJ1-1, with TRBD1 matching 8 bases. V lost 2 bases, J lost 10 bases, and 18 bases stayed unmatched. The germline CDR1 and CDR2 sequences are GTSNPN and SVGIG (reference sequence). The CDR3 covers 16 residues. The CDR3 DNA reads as TGTGCCTGGAGTTCCCTCCTTACCTTACAGGGGGGGGGAGCTTTCTTT. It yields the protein CAWSSLLTLQGGGAFF.

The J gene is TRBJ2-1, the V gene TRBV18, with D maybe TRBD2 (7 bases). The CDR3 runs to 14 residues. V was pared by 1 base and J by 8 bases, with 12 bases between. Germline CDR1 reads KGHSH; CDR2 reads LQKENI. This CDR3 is CASSPQGGGYEQFF. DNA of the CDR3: TGTGCCAGCTCACCACAGGGCGGGGGCTATGAGCAGTTCTTC. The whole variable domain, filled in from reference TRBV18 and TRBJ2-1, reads NAGVMQNPRHLVRRRGQEARLRCSPMKGHSHVYWYRQLPEEGLKFMVYLQKENIIDESGMPKERFSAEFPKEGPSILRIQQVVRGDSAAYFCASSPQGGGYEQFFGPGTRLTVL.

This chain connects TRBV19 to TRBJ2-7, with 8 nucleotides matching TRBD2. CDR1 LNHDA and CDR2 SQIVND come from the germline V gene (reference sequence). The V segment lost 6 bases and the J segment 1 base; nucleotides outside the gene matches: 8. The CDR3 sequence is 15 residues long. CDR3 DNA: TGTGCCAGTAGCCCGGGGGGGGCCCAATCCTACGAGCAGTACTTC. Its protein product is CASSPGGAQSYEQYF. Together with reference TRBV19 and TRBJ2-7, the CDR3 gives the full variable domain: DGGITQSPKYLFRKEGQNVTLSCEQNLNHDAMYWYRQDPGQGLRLIYYSQIVNDFQKGDIAEGYSVSREKKESFPLTVTSAQKNPTAFYLCASSPGGAQSYEQYFGPGTRLTVT.

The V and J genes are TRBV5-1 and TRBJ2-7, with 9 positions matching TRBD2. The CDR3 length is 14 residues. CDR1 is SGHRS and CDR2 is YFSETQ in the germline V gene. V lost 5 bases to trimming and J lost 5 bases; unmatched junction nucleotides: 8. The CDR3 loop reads CASSAAGGSDEQYF. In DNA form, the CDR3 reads TGCGCCAGCAGTGCAGCGGGAGGATCAGACGAGCAGTACTTC. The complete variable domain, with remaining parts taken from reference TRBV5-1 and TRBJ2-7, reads KAGVTQTPRYLIKTRGQQVTLSCSPISGHRSVSWYQQTPGQGLQFLFEYFSETQRNKGNFPGRFSGRQFSNSRSEMNVSTLELGDSALYLCASSAAGGSDEQYFGPGTRLTVT.

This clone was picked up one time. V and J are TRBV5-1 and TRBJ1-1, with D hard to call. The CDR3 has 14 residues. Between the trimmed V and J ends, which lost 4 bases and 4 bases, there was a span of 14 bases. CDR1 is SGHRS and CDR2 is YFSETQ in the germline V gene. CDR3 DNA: TGCGCCAGCAGCCTGGACCCTCCGGGCACTGAAGCTTTCTTT. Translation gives CASSLDPPGTEAFF.

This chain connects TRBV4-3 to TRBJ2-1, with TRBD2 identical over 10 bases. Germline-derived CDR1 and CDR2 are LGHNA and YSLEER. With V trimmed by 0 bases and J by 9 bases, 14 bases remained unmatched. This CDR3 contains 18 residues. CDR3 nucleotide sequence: TGCGCCAGCAGCCAAGAGGTGGGCGGGCTAGCGGGAGTTGGTGAGCAGTTCTTC. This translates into CASSQEVGGLAGVGEQFF.

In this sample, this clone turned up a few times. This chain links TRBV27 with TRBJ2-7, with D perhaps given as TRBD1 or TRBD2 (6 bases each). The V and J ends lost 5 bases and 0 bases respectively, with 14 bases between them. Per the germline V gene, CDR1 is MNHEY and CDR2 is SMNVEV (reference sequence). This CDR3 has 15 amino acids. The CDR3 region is CASSRGLGGSYEQYF. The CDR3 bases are TGTGCCAGCAGTCGGGGGCTGGGGGGCTCCTACGAGCAGTACTTC.

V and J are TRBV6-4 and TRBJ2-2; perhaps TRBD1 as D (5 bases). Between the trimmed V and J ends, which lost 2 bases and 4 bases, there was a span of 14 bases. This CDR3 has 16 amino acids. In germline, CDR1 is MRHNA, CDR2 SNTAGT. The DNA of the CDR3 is TGTGCCAGCAGTGACGGCTCAGGGTTCAGCACCGGGGAGCTGTTTTTT. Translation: CASSDGSGFSTGELFF.

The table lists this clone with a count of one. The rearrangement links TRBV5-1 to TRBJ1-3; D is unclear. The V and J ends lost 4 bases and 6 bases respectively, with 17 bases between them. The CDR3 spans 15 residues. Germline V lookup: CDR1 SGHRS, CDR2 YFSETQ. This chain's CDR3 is CASSIPGVSENTIYF. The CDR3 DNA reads TGCGCCAGCAGCATACCGGGAGTTTCAGAAAACACCATATATTTT.

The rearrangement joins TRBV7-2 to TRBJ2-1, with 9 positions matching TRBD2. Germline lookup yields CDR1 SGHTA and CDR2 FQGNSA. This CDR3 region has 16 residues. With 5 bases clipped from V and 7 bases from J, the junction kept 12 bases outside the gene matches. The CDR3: CASSHRSGGARNEQFF. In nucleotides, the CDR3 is TGTGCCAGCAGCCACCGTAGCGGGGGAGCGAGGAATGAGCAGTTCTTC.

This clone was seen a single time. CDR3 nucleotide sequence: TGTGCAAGTCGCTTAGGCCAGGGACTACCATCCGAGCAGTACTTC. Its translation: CASRLGQGLPSEQYF. This sequence joins TRBV12-2 and TRBJ2-7; TRBD2 is the table's D call and was not checked against the DNA. TRBV12-2 is marked as a pseudogene. This CDR3 contains 15 residues.